A single sample gave rise to the 6 T cell receptor beta chains below, sequenced in a study of CD4 and CD8 cells across lung adenocarcinoma regions. One entry per CDR3 protein, called by TCRdb with MiXCR from the PCR reads. The table has about 3,000 distinct CDR3 sequences, around 62% seen once. The sequenced sample was CD4+ T cells from the margin of a lung tumor. These receptors all come from a male donor with lung adenocarcinoma. The CD4 and CD8 labels of this study may be unreliable.

The chain links TRBV6-1 to TRBJ1-6; tentative D call: TRBD1 (5 bases). The length of the CDR3 is 16 residues. Deletions cut 3 bases from V and 0 bases from J, with 9 bases between. The V gene's germline CDR1 is MNHNS and CDR2 SASEGT. The CDR3 DNA reads as TGTGCCAGCAGTGACAACAGGAACTCCTATAATTCACCCCTCCACTTT. It is translated as CASSDNRNSYNSPLHF.

V is TRBV28 and J is TRBJ2-7; D may correspond to TRBD1 or TRBD2 (5 bases each). Trimming removed 4 bases from V and 2 bases from J, with 15 bases in between. This CDR3 is built from 15 residues. Looked up from germline, CDR1 is MDHEN and CDR2 is SYDVKM. This CDR3 is CASSSLGLGAYEQYF. CDR3 sequence (DNA): TGTGCCAGCAGTTCCTTGGGCCTGGGGGCCTACGAGCAGTACTTC. The entire variable domain, with the rest obtained from reference TRBV28 and TRBJ2-7, is as follows: DVKVTQSSRYLVKRTGEKVFLECVQDMDHENMFWYRQDPGLGLRLIYFSYDVKMKEKGDIPEGYSVSREKKERFSLILESASTNQTSMYLCASSSLGLGAYEQYFGPGTRLTVT.

V and J are TRBV12-3 or TRBV12-4 and TRBJ2-7, with D perhaps matching TRBD1 (6 bases). The CDR3 has 14 amino acids. The V and J ends lost 4 bases and 1 base respectively, with 11 bases between them. The CDR3 nucleotides are TGTGCCAGCAGTTCCCTCGGACAGTCCTACGAGCAGTACTTC. Residues: CASSSLGQSYEQYF.

V and J are TRBV6-1 and TRBJ2-3; D remains ambiguous. Germline V gene data show CDR1 as MNHNS and CDR2 as SASEGT. V was trimmed by 1 base and J by 6 bases, leaving 8 bases between them. The CDR3 runs to 13 residues. CDR3 loop: CASSEGVPDTQYF. As DNA, the CDR3 is TGTGCCAGCAGTGAAGGGGTGCCGGATACGCAGTATTTT.

This chain uses TRBV6-1 with TRBJ2-1, with 9 bases fitting TRBD1. The DNA matches TRBJ2-5 better at its end, which makes the J call doubtful. This CDR3 contains 14 residues. Germline V lookup: CDR1 MNHNS, CDR2 SASEGT. The CDR3 protein is CASHRGPDRETQYF. DNA for the CDR3: TGTGCCAGTCACAGGGGGCCTGATAGAGAGACCCAGTACTTC.

The chain links TRBV6-5 to TRBJ1-1; TRBD1 matches at 7 bases. Germline values: CDR1 MNHEY, CDR2 SVGAGI. V shed 4 bases and J 7 bases; nucleotides not matched to a gene: 3. The CDR3 length is 12 residues. DNA of the CDR3: TGTGCCAGCAGTTCCTACAGGGGTGAAGCTTTCTTT. Amino acids: CASSSYRGEAFF.